The 9 T cell receptor beta chains below all came from one sample that was sequenced in a study of blood T cell repertoires in COVID-19. Using immunoSEQ multiplex PCR, the repertoire was profiled, and TCRdb retains in-frame clones only, with some absent. In the table there are about 270,000 clones, around 84% of which are singletons. The sample comprised peripheral blood. The receptors were sampled from a human donor with COVID-19, enrolled during active disease. The donor label of this sample is uncertain.

The chain has TRBV30 and TRBJ1-5; perhaps TRBD1 as D (5 bases). This CDR3 comprises 15 residues. Trimming removed 2 bases from V and 3 bases from J, with 14 bases in between. CDR1 and CDR2 from the germline V gene are GTSNPN and SVGIG (reference sequence). The CDR3 loop is CAWSRGGSLNQPQHF. The CDR3 DNA follows: TGTGCCTGGAGTAGGGGAGGATCGCTCAATCAGCCCCAGCATTTT. Complete variable domain (other parts from reference TRBV30 and TRBJ1-5): SQTIHQWPATLVQPVGSPLSLECTVEGTSNPNLYWYRQAAGRGLQLLFYSVGIGQISSEVPQNLSASRPQDRQFILSSKKLLLSDSGFYLCAWSRGGSLNQPQHFGDGTRLSIL.

The rearrangement joins TRBV24-1 to TRBJ2-7, with 8 bases matching TRBD2. Germline V gives CDR1 KGHDR, CDR2 SFDVKD. V lost 6 bases to trimming and J lost 5 bases; unmatched junction nucleotides: 8. There are 14 residues in the CDR3. Here the CDR3 DNA reads TGTGCCACCAGTCCCAGCGGGAGTGTTAACGAGCAGTACTTC. Amino acid sequence: CATSPSGSVNEQYF.

This clone was found once. The chain is built from TRBV19 and TRBJ2-7, with D hard to call. Trimming cost V 7 bases and J 6 bases, with 13 bases left between them. Germline values: CDR1 LNHDA, CDR2 SQIVND (reference sequence). The CDR3 sequence is 12 residues long. In nucleotides, the CDR3 is TGTGCCAGTACTGGCGGTCACGGCGAGCAGTACTTC. Its protein is CASTGGHGEQYF.

The gene calls are TRBV6-5 and TRBJ1-2; D ambiguous. This CDR3 is 14 amino acids long. Germline V gives CDR1 MNHEY, CDR2 SVGAGI. Trimming took off 0 bases at V and 5 bases at J, with 10 bases between the two ends. CDR3 coding DNA: TGTGCCAGCAGTTACTCTGGAGGGAGTTATGGCTACACCTTC. It is translated as CASSYSGGSYGYTF.

The genes are TRBV30 and TRBJ2-7, with D perhaps matching TRBD2 (5 bases). Trimming removed 0 bases at V and 6 bases at J, with 12 bases between. The CDR3 covers 13 residues. Germline assignment: CDR1 GTSNPN and CDR2 SVGIG (reference sequence). The CDR3 sequence: CAWSVRDFGEQYF. The CDR3 DNA is TGTGCCTGGAGTGTCCGGGATTTCGGCGAGCAGTACTTC. The variable domain in full, with the rest retrieved from reference TRBV30 and TRBJ2-7, is SQTIHQWPATLVQPVGSPLSLECTVEGTSNPNLYWYRQAAGRGLQLLFYSVGIGQISSEVPQNLSASRPQDRQFILSSKKLLLSDSGFYLCAWSVRDFGEQYFGPGTRLTVT.

The chain has TRBV30 and TRBJ2-3; 8 bases are shared with TRBD1. This CDR3 contains 15 residues. Germline values: CDR1 GTSNPN, CDR2 SVGIG (reference sequence). The V and J ends lost 0 bases and 5 bases, in that order; junction bases with no gene match: 7. The CDR3 DNA sequence: TGTGCCTGGAGTGTTCAGGGGGCTCATAGAGATACGCAGTATTTT. Translating gives CAWSVQGAHRDTQYF. The whole variable domain, filled in from reference TRBV30 and TRBJ2-3, reads SQTIHQWPATLVQPVGSPLSLECTVEGTSNPNLYWYRQAAGRGLQLLFYSVGIGQISSEVPQNLSASRPQDRQFILSSKKLLLSDSGFYLCAWSVQGAHRDTQYFGPGTRLTVL.

The CDR3 DNA is TGTGCCAGCAGTGAACAGGGGGAGCAGCCCCAGCATTTT. Residues: CASSEQGEQPQHF. V usage is TRBV2 and J usage is TRBJ1-5, with 7 bases matching TRBD1. Germline values: CDR1 SNHLY, CDR2 FYNNEI. V was clipped by 2 bases and J by 7 bases; unmatched bases: 2. This CDR3 is built from 13 residues.

This rearrangement joins TRBV7-9 to TRBJ1-1; D gene ambiguous. This CDR3 spans 14 amino acids. Deletions cut 2 bases from V and 6 bases from J, with 13 bases between. Germline CDR1 is SEHNR and CDR2 is FQNEAQ (reference sequence). The CDR3 DNA sequence: TGTGCCAGCAGCTTAAGGAACGGTCGGGCTGAAGCTTTCTTT. Encoded protein: CASSLRNGRAEAFF.

V and J are TRBV5-4 and TRBJ1-3; 8 bases line up with TRBD1. Trimming removed 2 bases from V and 4 bases from J; junction bases left unmatched: 11. The CDR3 is 17 residues long. The germline CDR1 and CDR2 sequences are SGHNT and YYREEE (reference sequence). CDR3 nucleotide sequence: TGTGCCAGCAGCTTCCGGGACAGGCTTGTCGGAGGAAACACCATATATTTT. Protein product: CASSFRDRLVGGNTIYF. Combining the CDR3 with reference TRBV5-4 and TRBJ1-3 gives the whole variable domain ETGVTQSPTHLIKTRGQQVTLRCSSQSGHNTVSWYQQALGQGPQFIFQYYREEENGRGNFPPRFSGLQFPNYSSELNVNALELDDSALYLCASSFRDRLVGGNTIYFGEGSWLTVV.